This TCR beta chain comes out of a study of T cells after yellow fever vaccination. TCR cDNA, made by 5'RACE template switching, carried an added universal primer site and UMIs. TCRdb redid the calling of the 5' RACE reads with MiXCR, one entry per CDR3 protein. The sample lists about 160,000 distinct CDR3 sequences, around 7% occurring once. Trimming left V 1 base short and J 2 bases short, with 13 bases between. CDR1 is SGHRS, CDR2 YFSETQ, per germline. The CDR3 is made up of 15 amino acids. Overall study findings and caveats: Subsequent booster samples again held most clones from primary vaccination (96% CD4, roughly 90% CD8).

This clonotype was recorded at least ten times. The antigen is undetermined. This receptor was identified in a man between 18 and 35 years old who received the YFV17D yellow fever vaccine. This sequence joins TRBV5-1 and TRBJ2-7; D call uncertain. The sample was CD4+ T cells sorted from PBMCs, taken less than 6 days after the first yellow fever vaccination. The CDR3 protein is CASSLRPVPAYEQYV. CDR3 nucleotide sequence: TGCGCCAGCAGCTTGCGTCCGGTCCCGGCCTACGAGCAGTACGTC.